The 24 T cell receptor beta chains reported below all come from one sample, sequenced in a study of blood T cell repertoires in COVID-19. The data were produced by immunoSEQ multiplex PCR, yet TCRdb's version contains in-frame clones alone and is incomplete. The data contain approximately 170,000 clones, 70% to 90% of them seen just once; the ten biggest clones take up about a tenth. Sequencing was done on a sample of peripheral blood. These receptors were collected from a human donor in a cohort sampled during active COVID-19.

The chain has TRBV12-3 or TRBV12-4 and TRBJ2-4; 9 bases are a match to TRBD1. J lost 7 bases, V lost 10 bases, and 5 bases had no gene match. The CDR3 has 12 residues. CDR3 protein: CAIGTGRNIQYF. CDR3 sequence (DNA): TGTGCCATCGGGACAGGGAGGAACATTCAGTACTTC.

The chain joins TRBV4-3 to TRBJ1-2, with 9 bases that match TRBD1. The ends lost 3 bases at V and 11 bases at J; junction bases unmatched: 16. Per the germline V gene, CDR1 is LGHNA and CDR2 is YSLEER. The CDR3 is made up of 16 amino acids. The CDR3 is CASSQAMGTGGDRYTF. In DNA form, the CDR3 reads TGCGCCAGCAGCCAGGCCATGGGTACAGGGGGCGATCGTTACACCTTC.

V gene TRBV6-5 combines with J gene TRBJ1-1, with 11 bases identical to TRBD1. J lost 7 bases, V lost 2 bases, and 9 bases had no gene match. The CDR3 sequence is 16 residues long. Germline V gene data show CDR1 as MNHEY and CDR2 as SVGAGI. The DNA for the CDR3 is TGTGCCAGCAGTTACACCATTAGGACAGGGGGCATTGAAGCTTTCTTT. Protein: CASSYTIRTGGIEAFF.

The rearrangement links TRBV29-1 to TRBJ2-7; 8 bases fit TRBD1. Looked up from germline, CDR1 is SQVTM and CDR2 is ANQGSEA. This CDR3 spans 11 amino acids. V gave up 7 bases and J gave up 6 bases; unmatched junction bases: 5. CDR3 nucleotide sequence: TGCAGCGGGCGGACAGGGAGCGAGCAGTACTTC. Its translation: CSGRTGSEQYF.

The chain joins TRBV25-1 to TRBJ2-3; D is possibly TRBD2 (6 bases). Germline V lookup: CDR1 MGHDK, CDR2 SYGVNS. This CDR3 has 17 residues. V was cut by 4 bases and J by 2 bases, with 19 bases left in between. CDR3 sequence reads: CASSAGSHQSHTDTQYF. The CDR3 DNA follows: TGTGCCAGCAGTGCCGGGAGCCACCAATCCCACACAGATACGCAGTATTTT.

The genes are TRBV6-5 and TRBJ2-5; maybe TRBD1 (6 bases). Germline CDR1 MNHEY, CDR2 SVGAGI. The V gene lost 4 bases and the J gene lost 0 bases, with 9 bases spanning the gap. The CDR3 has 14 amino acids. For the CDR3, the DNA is TGTGCCAGCAGTTCACAGGGTTACCAAGAGACCCAGTACTTC. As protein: CASSSQGYQETQYF.

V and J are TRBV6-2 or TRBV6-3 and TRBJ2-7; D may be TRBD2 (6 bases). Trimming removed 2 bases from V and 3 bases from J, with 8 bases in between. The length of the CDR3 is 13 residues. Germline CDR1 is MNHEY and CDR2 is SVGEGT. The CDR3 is CASSYKGGYEQYF. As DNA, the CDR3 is TGTGCCAGCAGTTACAAGGGAGGCTACGAGCAGTACTTC.

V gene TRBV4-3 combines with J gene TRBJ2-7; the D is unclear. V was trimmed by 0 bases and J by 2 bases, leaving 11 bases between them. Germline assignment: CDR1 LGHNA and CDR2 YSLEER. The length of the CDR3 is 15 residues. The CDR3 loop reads CASSQDSQSAYEQYF. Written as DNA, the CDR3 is TGCGCCAGCAGCCAAGATTCACAGAGTGCCTACGAGCAGTACTTC.

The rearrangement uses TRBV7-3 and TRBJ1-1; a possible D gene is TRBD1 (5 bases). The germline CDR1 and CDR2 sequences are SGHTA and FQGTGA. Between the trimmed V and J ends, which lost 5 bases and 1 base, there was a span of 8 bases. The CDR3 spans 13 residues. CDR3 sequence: CASSPGQNTEAFF. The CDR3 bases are TGTGCCAGCAGCCCCGGACAGAACACTGAAGCTTTCTTT.

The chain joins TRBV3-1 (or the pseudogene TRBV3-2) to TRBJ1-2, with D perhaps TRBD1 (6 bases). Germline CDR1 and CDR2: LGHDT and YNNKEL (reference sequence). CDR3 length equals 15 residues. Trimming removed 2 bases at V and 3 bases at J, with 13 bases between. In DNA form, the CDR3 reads TGTGCCAGCAGCCAATTTACCACAGGGCACTATGGCTACACCTTC. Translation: CASSQFTTGHYGYTF.

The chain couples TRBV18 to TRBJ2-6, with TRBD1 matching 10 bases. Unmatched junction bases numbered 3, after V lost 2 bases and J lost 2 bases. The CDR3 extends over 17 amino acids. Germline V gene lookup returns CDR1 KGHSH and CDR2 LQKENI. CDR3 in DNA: TGTGCCAGCTCACCATACGGACAGGGGGCTGGGGCCAACGTCCTGACTTTC. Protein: CASSPYGQGAGANVLTF.

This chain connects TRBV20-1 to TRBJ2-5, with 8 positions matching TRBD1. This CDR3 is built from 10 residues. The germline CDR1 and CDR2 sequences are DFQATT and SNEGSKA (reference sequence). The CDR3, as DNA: TGCAGGGACAGGGAGGAGACCCAGTACTTC. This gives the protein CRDREETQYF.

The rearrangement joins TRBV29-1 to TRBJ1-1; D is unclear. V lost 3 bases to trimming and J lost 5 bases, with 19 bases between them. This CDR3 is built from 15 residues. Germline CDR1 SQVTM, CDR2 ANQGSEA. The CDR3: CSVDRSLEGYTEAFF. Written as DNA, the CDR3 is TGCAGCGTTGACCGGTCCCTGGAGGGCTATACTGAAGCTTTCTTT.

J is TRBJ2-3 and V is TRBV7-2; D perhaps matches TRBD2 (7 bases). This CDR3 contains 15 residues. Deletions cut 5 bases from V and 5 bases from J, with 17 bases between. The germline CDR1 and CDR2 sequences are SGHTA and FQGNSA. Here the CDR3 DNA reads TGTGCCAGCAGCCTCTGGGGGGGGCCTATAGATACGCAGTATTTT. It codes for CASSLWGGPIDTQYF.

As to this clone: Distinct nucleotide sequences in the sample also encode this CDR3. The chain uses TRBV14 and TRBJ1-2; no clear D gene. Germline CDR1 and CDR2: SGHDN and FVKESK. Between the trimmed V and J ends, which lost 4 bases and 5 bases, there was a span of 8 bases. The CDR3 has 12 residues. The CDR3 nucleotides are TGTGCCAGCAGCCCGAGCTCGTATGGCTACACCTTC. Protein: CASSPSSYGYTF.

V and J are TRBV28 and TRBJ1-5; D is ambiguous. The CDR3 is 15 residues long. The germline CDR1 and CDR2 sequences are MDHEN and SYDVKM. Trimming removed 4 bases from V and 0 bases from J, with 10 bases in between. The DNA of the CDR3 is TGTGCCAGCAGTTCCGACTTCTATAGCAATCAGCCCCAGCATTTT. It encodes CASSSDFYSNQPQHF.

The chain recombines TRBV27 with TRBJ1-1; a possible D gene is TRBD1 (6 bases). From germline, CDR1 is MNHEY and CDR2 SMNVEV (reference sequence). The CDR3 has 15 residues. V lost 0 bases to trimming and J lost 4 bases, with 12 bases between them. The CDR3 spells CASSLSGGGSTEAFF. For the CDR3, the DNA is TGTGCCAGCAGTTTATCAGGGGGTGGTTCCACTGAAGCTTTCTTT.

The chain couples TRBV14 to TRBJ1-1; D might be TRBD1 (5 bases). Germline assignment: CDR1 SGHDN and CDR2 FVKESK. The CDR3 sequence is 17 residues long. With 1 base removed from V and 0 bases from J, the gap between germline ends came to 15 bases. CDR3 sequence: CASSQGGIGRVNTEAFF. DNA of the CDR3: TGTGCCAGCAGCCAAGGGGGTATCGGCAGGGTGAACACTGAAGCTTTCTTT.

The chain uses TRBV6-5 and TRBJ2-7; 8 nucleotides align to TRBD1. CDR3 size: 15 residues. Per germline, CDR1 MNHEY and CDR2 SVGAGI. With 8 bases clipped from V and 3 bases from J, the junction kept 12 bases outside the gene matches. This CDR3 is CASSPQGAKHYEQYF. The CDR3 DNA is TGTGCCAGCTCTCCCCAGGGGGCGAAACACTACGAGCAGTACTTC.

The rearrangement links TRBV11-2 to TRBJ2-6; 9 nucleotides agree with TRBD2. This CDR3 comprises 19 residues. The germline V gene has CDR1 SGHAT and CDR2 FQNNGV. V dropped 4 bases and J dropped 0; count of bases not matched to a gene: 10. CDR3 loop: CASSSLVSGRGSGANVLTF. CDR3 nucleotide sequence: TGTGCCAGCAGCTCTTTAGTTAGCGGGAGAGGCTCTGGGGCCAACGTCCTGACTTTC.

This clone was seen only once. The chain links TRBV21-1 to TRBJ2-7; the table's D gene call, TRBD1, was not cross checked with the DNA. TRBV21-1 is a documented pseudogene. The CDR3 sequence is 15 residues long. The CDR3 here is CASSTPGQGVHEQYF. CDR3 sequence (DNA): TGTGCCAGCAGCACTCCGGGACAGGGTGTTCACGAGCAGTACTTC.

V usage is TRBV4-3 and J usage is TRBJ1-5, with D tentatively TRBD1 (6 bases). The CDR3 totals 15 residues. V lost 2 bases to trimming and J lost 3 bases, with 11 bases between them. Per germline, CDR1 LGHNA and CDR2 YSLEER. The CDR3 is CASSQQTGSNQPQHF. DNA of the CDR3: TGCGCCAGCAGCCAACAGACAGGTTCCAATCAGCCCCAGCATTTT.

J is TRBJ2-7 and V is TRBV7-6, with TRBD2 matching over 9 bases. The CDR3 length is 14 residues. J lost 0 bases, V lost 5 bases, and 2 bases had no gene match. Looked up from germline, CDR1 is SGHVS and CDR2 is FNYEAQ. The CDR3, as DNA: TGTGCCAGCAGCACTAGCGGGTCCTCCTACGAGCAGTACTTC. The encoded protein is CASSTSGSSYEQYF.

CDR3 nucleotide sequence: TGTGCCAGCAGCCTAACCCCGCAGGCCTCGAGCTATGGCTACACCTTC. It translates to CASSLTPQASSYGYTF. V and J are TRBV16 and TRBJ1-2; D is unclear. Per germline, CDR1 KGHSY and CDR2 FQNENV. There are 16 residues in the CDR3. Trimming shortened V by 4 bases and J by 4 bases, and 19 bases separated the two germline ends.